This T cell receptor beta chain was recorded in a study of PD-L1 blockade in urothelial cancer. Noted time point: pretreatment peripheral blood. Here immunoSEQ multiplex PCR was the method, and the copy in TCRdb shows in-frame clones only, minus some. This table holds about 43,000 clones, 80% found once. Per the germline V gene, CDR1 is MNHEY and CDR2 is SMNVEV (reference sequence). CDR3 length: 20 amino acids. Germline trimming cut 5 bases from V and 4 bases from J; bases unmatched to any gene: 18. The V gene is TRBV27, the J gene TRBJ2-1; the match to TRBD2 covers 12 bases. The source was PBMCs, collected around atezolizumab (anti-PD-L1) treatment. The receptor's source is a man in his fifties or sixties with urothelial cancer. CDR3 sequence: CASSPSATSGGLGTYNEQFF. The CDR3 DNA follows: TGTGCCAGCAGTCCTTCCGCGACTAGCGGGGGCCTGGGGACTTACAATGAGCAGTTCTTC.